This entry lists 22 T cell receptor beta chains sequenced from one sample in a study of vaccination and CD4 T cells after COVID-19. Treatment described: roughly ten-day PBMC culture with coronavirus spike peptide pools or control peptides (ViraFEST assay). No antigen is known for these receptors. With the Oncomine TCR Beta short-read assay, DNA from cultured CD4+ T cells was sequenced. TCRdb re-called the PCR reads with MiXCR, one entry per CDR3 protein. The table shows 9,000 to 10,000 distinct CDR3 sequences, with 35% to 50% occurring only once. The sequencing sample was made of CD4+ T cells from blood, cultured in vitro. These receptors came from a human donor who had recovered from COVID-19.

The gene calls are TRBV15 and TRBJ1-1; D might be TRBD1 (5 bases). Germline V lookup: CDR1 LNHNV, CDR2 YYDKDF (reference sequence). V gave up 4 bases and J gave up 3 bases, with 12 bases separating them. This CDR3 contains 14 residues. CDR3 nucleotides: TGTGCCACCAGCATTAAGACGGGGGACACTGAAGCTTTCTTT. Translation gives CATSIKTGDTEAFF.

This clonotype showed up just once. The rearrangement uses TRBV11-3 and TRBJ2-5, with 11 positions matching TRBD1. Germline V gene sequence: CDR1 SGHNT, CDR2 YENEEA. V dropped 5 bases and J dropped 2; count of bases not matched to a gene: 7. The CDR3 is made up of 16 amino acids. The CDR3 sequence is CASSSGGQGVQETQYF. In nucleotides, the CDR3 is TGTGCCAGCAGCAGCGGGGGACAGGGGGTTCAAGAGACCCAGTACTTC.

A few counts support this clonotype. The V and J genes are TRBV7-2 and TRBJ2-7; 9 nucleotides align to TRBD2. V shed 2 bases, J shed 1 base, and the junction held 3 bases outside the gene matches. The CDR3 extends over 15 amino acids. Germline V CDR1 and CDR2: SGHTA, FQGNSA. CDR3 DNA sequence: TGTGCCAGCAGCTTATGGCGGGGGGGTTCCTACGAGCAGTACTTC. Translated, it gives CASSLWRGGSYEQYF.

The rearrangement uses TRBV5-5 and TRBJ1-2; weak D call: TRBD1 (5 bases). The CDR3 loop spans 12 amino acids. Germline CDR1 is SGHKS and CDR2 is YYEKEE (reference sequence). Trimming stripped 4 bases from V and 8 bases from J, with 12 bases between. Here the CDR3 DNA reads TGTGCCAGCAGCGTAGAGGGGTCCGGCTACACCTTC. Translated, it gives CASSVEGSGYTF.

The chain employs TRBV19 and TRBJ2-3; 8 nucleotides match TRBD2. Germline CDR1 and CDR2: LNHDA and SQIVND (reference sequence). The V gene end was trimmed by 4 bases and the J gene end by 3 bases; junction bases not matched to a gene: 9. The CDR3 extends over 16 amino acids. DNA for the CDR3: TGTGCCAGTAGTACAGCGGGAGCGGCTGTAACAGATACGCAGTATTTT. This codes for CASSTAGAAVTDTQYF.

This chain connects TRBV15 to TRBJ2-1, with 7 bases that match TRBD2. CDR3 length equals 16 residues. The V segment lost 1 base and the J segment 4 bases; nucleotides outside the gene matches: 7. Germline V gives CDR1 LNHNV, CDR2 YYDKDF (reference sequence). The CDR3, as DNA: TGTGCCACCAGCAGAGGTCTAGCGGAGCGGTACAATGAGCAGTTCTTC. Translated, it gives CATSRGLAERYNEQFF.

V and J are TRBV21-1 and TRBJ2-2; the tabulated D call, TRBD2, remains unverified against the DNA. TRBV21-1 is recorded as a pseudogene. The CDR3 loop spans 18 amino acids. CDR3: CASSLTPRTSGGPGELFF. In DNA, the CDR3 is TGTGCCAGCAGCCTAACTCCGAGGACTAGCGGGGGGCCCGGGGAGCTGTTTTTT.

The chain joins TRBV7-8 to TRBJ2-7; perhaps TRBD2 as D (5 bases). Germline V gives CDR1 SGHVS, CDR2 FQNEAQ. This CDR3 is built from 13 residues. Trimming removed 5 bases at V and 0 bases at J, with 8 bases between. The DNA for the CDR3 is TGTGCCAGCAGCCCGAGGGCCTCCTACGAGCAGTACTTC. As protein: CASSPRASYEQYF.

This chain uses TRBV12-3 or TRBV12-4 with TRBJ2-1, with unresolved D. The CDR3 length is 13 residues. V was cut by 4 bases and J by 2 bases, with 6 bases left in between. This chain's CDR3 is CASSSGTYNEQFF. In nucleotides, the CDR3 is TGTGCCAGCAGTTCTGGAACCTACAATGAGCAGTTCTTC.

The rearrangement uses TRBV7-9 and TRBJ1-6, with D unclear. The V end lost 2 bases, the J end lost 6 bases, and 8 bases lay between the germline ends. Germline V gene lookup returns CDR1 SEHNR and CDR2 FQNEAQ (reference sequence). The CDR3 length is 14 residues. The CDR3 loop reads CASSLRSANSPLHF. The CDR3, as DNA: TGTGCCAGCAGCTTAAGATCCGCTAATTCACCCCTCCACTTT.

There are a few counts of this clonotype. The gene calls are TRBV27 and TRBJ1-1; maybe TRBD1 (5 bases). V dropped 4 bases and J dropped 0 bases, with 15 bases sitting between them. The CDR3 covers 16 residues. Germline CDR1 reads MNHEY; CDR2 reads SMNVEV (reference sequence). Here the CDR3 reads CASSSLGGGMNTEAFF. The CDR3 nucleotides read TGTGCCAGCAGTTCCCTCGGGGGGGGGATGAACACTGAAGCTTTCTTT.

The chain carries TRBV7-8 and TRBJ1-1; 8 nucleotides line up with TRBD1. This CDR3 region has 13 residues. Unmatched junction bases numbered 9, after V lost 5 bases and J lost 10 bases. The germline gives CDR1 SGHVS, CDR2 FQNEAQ. CDR3 sequence (DNA): TGTGCCAGCAGCCCCCAACAGGGGGGGATAGCTTTCTTT. As protein: CASSPQQGGIAFF. Full variable domain (missing parts from reference TRBV7-8 and TRBJ1-1): GAGVSQSPRYKVAKRGQDVALRCDPISGHVSLFWYQQALGQGPEFLTYFQNEAQLDKSGLPSDRFFAERPEGSVSTLKIQRTQQEDSAVYLCASSPQQGGIAFFGQGTRLTVV.

There are a few counts of this clonotype. This chain links TRBV27 with TRBJ1-2, with a possible D match to TRBD1 (6 bases). Germline V lookup: CDR1 MNHEY, CDR2 SMNVEV (reference sequence). Trimming removed 5 bases from V and 8 bases from J, with 18 bases in between. CDR3 size: 14 residues. CDR3 region: CASSKEQGLNGYTF. CDR3 DNA: TGTGCCAGCAGTAAAGAGCAGGGGTTGAACGGCTACACCTTC.

This clonotype has a handful of counts. The V call is TRBV30, the J call TRBJ1-5; 12 positions match TRBD1. J lost 7 bases, V lost 7 bases, and 11 bases had no gene match. From germline, CDR1 is GTSNPN and CDR2 SVGIG (reference sequence). The CDR3 is 15 residues long. Here the CDR3 reads CAFTQGQGASQPQHF. CDR3 coding DNA: TGTGCCTTTACTCAGGGACAGGGGGCGAGCCAGCCCCAGCATTTT.

The sample holds a few counts of this clonotype. The chain carries TRBV20-1 and TRBJ2-5; TRBD1 aligns across 7 bases. In germline, CDR1 is DFQATT, CDR2 SNEGSKA (reference sequence). The V and J ends lost 3 bases and 5 bases, in that order; junction bases with no gene match: 9. CDR3 length: 14 amino acids. As DNA, the CDR3 is TGCAGTGCTAGGCCGGGACAGAAAGCTGAGACCCAGTACTTC. Amino acid sequence: CSARPGQKAETQYF.

This clonotype appeared a few times. The chain employs TRBV20-1 and TRBJ1-2; perhaps TRBD1 as D (5 bases). This CDR3 spans 13 amino acids. V lost 6 bases and J 1 base, leaving 12 bases between the germline ends. Germline CDR1 and CDR2: DFQATT and SNEGSKA (reference sequence). In nucleotides, the CDR3 is TGCAGTGCCGACTTGGACATTAACTATGGCTACACCTTC. It codes for CSADLDINYGYTF.

This clonotype has a handful of counts. The chain employs TRBV6-2 or TRBV6-3 and TRBJ2-3; 7 bases line up with TRBD1. The CDR3 covers 15 residues. The germline V gene has CDR1 MNHEY and CDR2 SVGEGT. J was trimmed by 2 bases and V by 4 bases; bases with no gene match: 6. CDR3 DNA sequence: TGTGCCAGCAGTTTGGGCAGGGGGACCACAGATACGCAGTATTTT. This sequence encodes CASSLGRGTTDTQYF.

This clonotype turned up a few times. The chain carries TRBV20-1 and TRBJ2-2; TRBD1 might be the D (6 bases). CDR1 is DFQATT and CDR2 is SNEGSKA in the germline V gene (reference sequence). Trimming stripped 0 bases from V and 4 bases from J, with 15 bases between. CDR3 length equals 16 residues. CDR3 loop: CSARDGGNRLTGELFF. DNA of the CDR3: TGCAGTGCTAGAGATGGGGGCAACAGGCTCACCGGGGAGCTGTTTTTT.

There are a few counts of this clonotype. V usage is TRBV7-2 and J usage is TRBJ1-2, with D unclear. Deletions cut 1 base from V and 7 bases from J, with 10 bases between. The CDR3 spans 13 residues. Germline lookup yields CDR1 SGHTA and CDR2 FQGNSA. CDR3 DNA: TGTGCCAGCAGCTTAGACAGAGGGTCTGGCTACACCTTC. This translates into CASSLDRGSGYTF.

This clonotype has more than one count but fewer than ten. The chain joins TRBV7-2 to TRBJ2-2, with D unresolved. V was clipped by 4 bases and J by 6 bases, with 12 bases between them. In germline, CDR1 is SGHTA, CDR2 FQGNSA. The CDR3 covers 14 residues. The CDR3 loop reads CASSWGRVAGELFF. CDR3 nucleotides: TGTGCCAGCAGCTGGGGAAGAGTGGCCGGGGAGCTGTTTTTT.

About this clonotype: One junction end disagrees with the germline gene, perhaps due to a read error. The V and J genes are TRBV6-1 and TRBJ2-5; TRBD1 agrees at 8 bases. The CDR3 is 15 residues long. In germline, CDR1 is MNHNS, CDR2 SASEGT. The CDR3 is CTSSGRGTGSETQYF. The CDR3 nucleotides read TGTACCAGCAGTGGAAGGGGGACAGGATCCGAGACCCAGTACTTC.

This clonotype has more than one count but fewer than ten. The CDR3 spells CASSSGLAAGELFF. The CDR3 DNA is TGTGCCAGCAGCTCAGGACTAGCGGCCGGGGAGCTGTTTTTT. The chain employs TRBV7-3 and TRBJ2-2; 10 bases align to TRBD2. The germline gives CDR1 SGHTA, CDR2 FQGTGA. CDR3 length equals 14 residues. The V gene end was trimmed by 4 bases and the J gene end by 6 bases; junction bases not matched to a gene: 2.